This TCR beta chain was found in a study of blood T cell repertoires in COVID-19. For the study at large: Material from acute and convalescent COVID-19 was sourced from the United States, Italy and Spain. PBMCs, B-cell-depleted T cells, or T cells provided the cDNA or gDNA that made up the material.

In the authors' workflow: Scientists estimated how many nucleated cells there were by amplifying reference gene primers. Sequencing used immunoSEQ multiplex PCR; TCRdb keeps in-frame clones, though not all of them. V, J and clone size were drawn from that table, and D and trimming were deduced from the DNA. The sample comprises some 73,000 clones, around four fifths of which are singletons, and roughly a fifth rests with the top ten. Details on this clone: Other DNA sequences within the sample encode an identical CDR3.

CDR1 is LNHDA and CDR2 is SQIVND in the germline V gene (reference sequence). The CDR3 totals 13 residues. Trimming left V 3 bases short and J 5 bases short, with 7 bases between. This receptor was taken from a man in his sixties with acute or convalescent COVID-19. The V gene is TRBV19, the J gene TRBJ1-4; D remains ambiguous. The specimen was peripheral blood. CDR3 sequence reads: CASSIGGNEKLFF. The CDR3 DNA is TGTGCCAGTAGTATCGGAGGAAATGAAAAACTGTTTTTT.